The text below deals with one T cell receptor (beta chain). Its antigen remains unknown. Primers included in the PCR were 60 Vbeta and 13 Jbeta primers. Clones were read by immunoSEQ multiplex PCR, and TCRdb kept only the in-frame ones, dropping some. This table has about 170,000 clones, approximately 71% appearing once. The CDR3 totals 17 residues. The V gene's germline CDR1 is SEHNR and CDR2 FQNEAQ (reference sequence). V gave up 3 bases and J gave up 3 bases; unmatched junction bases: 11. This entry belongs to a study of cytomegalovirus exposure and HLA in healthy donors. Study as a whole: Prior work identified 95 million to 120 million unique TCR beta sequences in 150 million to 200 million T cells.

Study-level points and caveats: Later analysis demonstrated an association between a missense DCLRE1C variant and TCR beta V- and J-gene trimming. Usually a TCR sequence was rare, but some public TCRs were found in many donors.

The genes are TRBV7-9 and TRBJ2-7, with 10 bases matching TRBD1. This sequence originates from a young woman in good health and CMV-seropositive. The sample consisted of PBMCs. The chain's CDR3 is CASSFPRQGASYYEQYF. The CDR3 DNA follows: TGTGCCAGCAGCTTCCCTCGACAGGGGGCCTCATACTACGAGCAGTACTTC. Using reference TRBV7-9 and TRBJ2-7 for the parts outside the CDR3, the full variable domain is DTGVSQNPRHKITKRGQNVTFRCDPISEHNRLYWYRQTLGQGPEFLTYFQNEAQLEKSRLLSDRFSAERPKGSFSTLEIQRTEQGDSAMYLCASSFPRQGASYYEQYFGPGTRLTVT.